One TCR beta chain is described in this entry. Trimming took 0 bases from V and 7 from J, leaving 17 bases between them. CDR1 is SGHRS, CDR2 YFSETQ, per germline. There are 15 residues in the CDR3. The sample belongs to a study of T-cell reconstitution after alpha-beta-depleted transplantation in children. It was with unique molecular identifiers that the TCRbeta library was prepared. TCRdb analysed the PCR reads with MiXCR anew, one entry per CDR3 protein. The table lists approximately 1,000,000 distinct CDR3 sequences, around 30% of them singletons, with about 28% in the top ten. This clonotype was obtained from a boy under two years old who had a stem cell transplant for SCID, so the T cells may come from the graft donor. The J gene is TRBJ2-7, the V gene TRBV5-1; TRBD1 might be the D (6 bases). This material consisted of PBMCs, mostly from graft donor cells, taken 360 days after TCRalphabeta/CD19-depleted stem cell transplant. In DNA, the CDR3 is TGCGCCAGCAGCTTGGATGGGACATCTCTCGGAGAGCAGTACTTC. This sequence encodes CASSLDGTSLGEQYF.